The sequence of this TCR beta chain was determined in a study of T-cell reconstitution after alpha-beta-depleted transplantation in children. The study, taken as a whole, reports: Newly made T cells mostly supplied T-cell counts and diversity one year after transplant. As was reported, about two months after transplant, alpha-beta T cells came from several hundred expanded graft clones.

For this clonotype: Its cognate antigen is unknown.

Germline lookup yields CDR1 LGHDT and CDR2 YNNKEL (reference sequence). V lost 2 bases and J lost 3, with 8 bases in between. The CDR3 runs 15 residues. The library targeted TCRbeta and was prepared with unique molecular identifiers. TCRdb processed the PCR reads anew with MiXCR; each CDR3 protein has one entry. The table has roughly 150,000 distinct CDR3 sequences, around 10% seen once. The source material was PBMCs, sampled before TCRalphabeta/CD19-depleted stem cell transplant. This sequence joins TRBV3-1 and TRBJ2-6; D may be TRBD1 (5 bases). This TCR was recovered from a boy aged 2 to 9 with acute myeloid leukemia, due to receive a stem cell transplant. This chain's CDR3 is CASSQPRGGANVLTF. In DNA, the CDR3 is TGTGCCAGCAGCCAACCTAGGGGTGGGGCCAACGTCCTGACTTTC.